These 3 T cell receptor beta chains share one sample of origin, sequenced in a study of cytomegalovirus exposure and HLA in healthy donors. Primers: 60 Vbeta forward and 13 Jbeta reverse. Assay: immunoSEQ multiplex PCR; the TCRdb copy retains only in-frame clones and omits some. The sample contains approximately 100,000 clones, around two thirds of which appear only once. The sequenced sample was PBMCs. The receptor source for this set is a human donor in good health.

CDR3 nucleotide sequence: TGTGCCAGCAGTTCACCCCGGGTCGGAGGGGTTAACACTGAAGCTTTCTTT. It encodes CASSSPRVGGVNTEAFF. This chain joins TRBV7-6 and TRBJ1-1; possibly TRBD1 for D (5 bases). This CDR3 comprises 17 residues. The V end lost 6 bases, the J end lost 2 bases, and 22 bases lay between the germline ends. The germline gives CDR1 SGHVS, CDR2 FNYEAQ. The variable domain in full, completed from reference TRBV7-6 and TRBJ1-1, reads GAGVSQSPRYKVTKRGQDVALRCDPISGHVSLYWYRQALGQGPEFLTYFNYEAQQDKSGLPNDRFSAERPEGSISTLTIQRTEQRDSAMYRCASSSPRVGGVNTEAFFGQGTRLTVV.

The table lists this clone with a count of one. J is TRBJ2-2 and V is TRBV7-6; D may be TRBD2 (7 bases). CDR3 length: 18 amino acids. Germline lookup yields CDR1 SGHVS and CDR2 FNYEAQ. V lost 2 bases and J lost 0, with 16 bases in between. The CDR3 DNA reads TGTGCCAGCAGCTTATGGGCGGGGGCCCTATCGAACACCGGGGAGCTGTTTTTT. Encoded protein: CASSLWAGALSNTGELFF. Full variable domain (missing parts from reference TRBV7-6 and TRBJ2-2): GAGVSQSPRYKVTKRGQDVALRCDPISGHVSLYWYRQALGQGPEFLTYFNYEAQQDKSGLPNDRFSAERPEGSISTLTIQRTEQRDSAMYRCASSLWAGALSNTGELFFGEGSRLTVL.

The chain carries TRBV18 and TRBJ2-5; the match to TRBD2 covers 15 bases. The J segment lost 5 bases and the V segment lost 0 bases, leaving 7 bases of the junction unmatched. Per germline, CDR1 KGHSH and CDR2 LQKENI. This CDR3 spans 18 amino acids. The CDR3 nucleotides are TGTGCCAGCTCACCACCCTGGACTAGCGGGAGGGATAGGGAGACCCAGTACTTC. Protein product: CASSPPWTSGRDRETQYF. The variable domain in full, with the rest retrieved from reference TRBV18 and TRBJ2-5, is NAGVMQNPRHLVRRRGQEARLRCSPMKGHSHVYWYRQLPEEGLKFMVYLQKENIIDESGMPKERFSAEFPKEGPSILRIQQVVRGDSAAYFCASSPPWTSGRDRETQYFGPGTRLLVL.